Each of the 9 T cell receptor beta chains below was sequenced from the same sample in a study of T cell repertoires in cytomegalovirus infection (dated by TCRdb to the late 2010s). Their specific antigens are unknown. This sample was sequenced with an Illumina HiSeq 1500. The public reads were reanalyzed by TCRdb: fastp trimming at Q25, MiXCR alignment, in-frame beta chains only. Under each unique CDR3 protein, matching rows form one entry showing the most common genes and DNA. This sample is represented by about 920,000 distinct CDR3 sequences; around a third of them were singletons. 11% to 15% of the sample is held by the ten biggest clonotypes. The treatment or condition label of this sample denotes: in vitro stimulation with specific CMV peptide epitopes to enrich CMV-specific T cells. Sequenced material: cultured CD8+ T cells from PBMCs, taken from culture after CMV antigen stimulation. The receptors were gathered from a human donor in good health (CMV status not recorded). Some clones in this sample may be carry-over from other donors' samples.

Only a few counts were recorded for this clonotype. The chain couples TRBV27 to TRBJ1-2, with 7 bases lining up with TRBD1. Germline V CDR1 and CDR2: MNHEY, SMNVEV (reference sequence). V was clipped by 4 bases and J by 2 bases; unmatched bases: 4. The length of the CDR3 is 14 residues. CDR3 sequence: CASSSRDRNYGYTF. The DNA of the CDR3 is TGTGCCAGCAGTTCTCGGGACAGAAACTATGGCTACACCTTC.

In DNA, the CDR3 is TGTGCCAGCAGAGCGGGACACTCCTACGAGCAGTACGTC. This encodes CASRAGHSYEQYV. The chain combines TRBV2 with TRBJ2-7; TRBD2 might be the D (7 bases). The germline CDR1 and CDR2 sequences are SNHLY and FYNNEI. CDR3 size: 13 residues. V lost 6 bases to trimming and J lost 0 bases, with 9 bases between them.

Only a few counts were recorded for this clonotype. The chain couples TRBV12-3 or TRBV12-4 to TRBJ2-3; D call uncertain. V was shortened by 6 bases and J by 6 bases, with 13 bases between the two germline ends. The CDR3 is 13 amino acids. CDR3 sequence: CASSFGWADTQYF. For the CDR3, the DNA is TGTGCCAGCAGCTTCGGCTGGGCGGATACGCAGTATTTT.

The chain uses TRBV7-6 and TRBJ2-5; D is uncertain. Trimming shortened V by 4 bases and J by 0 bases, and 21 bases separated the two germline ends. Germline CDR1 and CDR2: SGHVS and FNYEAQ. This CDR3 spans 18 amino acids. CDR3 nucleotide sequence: TGTGCCAGCAGCTCGCCCCCCCTTCCGTCTAAGTACCAAGAGACCCAGTACTTC. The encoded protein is CASSSPPLPSKYQETQYF. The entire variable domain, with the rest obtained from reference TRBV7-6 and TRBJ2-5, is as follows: GAGVSQSPRYKVTKRGQDVALRCDPISGHVSLYWYRQALGQGPEFLTYFNYEAQQDKSGLPNDRFSAERPEGSISTLTIQRTEQRDSAMYRCASSSPPLPSKYQETQYFGPGTRLLVL.

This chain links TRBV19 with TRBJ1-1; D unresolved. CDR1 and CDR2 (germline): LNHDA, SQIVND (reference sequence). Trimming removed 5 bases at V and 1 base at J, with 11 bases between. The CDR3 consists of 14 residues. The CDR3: CASSRLNSNTEAFF. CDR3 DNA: TGTGCCAGTAGTCGTCTTAATTCGAACACTGAAGCTTTCTTT.

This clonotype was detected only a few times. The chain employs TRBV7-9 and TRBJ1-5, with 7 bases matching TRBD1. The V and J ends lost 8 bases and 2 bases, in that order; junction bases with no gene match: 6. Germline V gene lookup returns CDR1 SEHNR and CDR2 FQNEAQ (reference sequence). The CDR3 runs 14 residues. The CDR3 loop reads CASGGGSRNQPQHF. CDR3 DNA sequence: TGTGCCAGCGGAGGGGGCAGCCGCAATCAGCCCCAGCATTTT.

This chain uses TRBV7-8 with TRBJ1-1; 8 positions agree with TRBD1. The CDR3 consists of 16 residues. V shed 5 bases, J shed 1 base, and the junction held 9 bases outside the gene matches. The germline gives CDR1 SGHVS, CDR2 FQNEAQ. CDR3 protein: CASSLWTGFGNTEAFF. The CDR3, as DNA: TGTGCCAGCAGCCTCTGGACAGGGTTTGGGAACACTGAAGCTTTCTTT. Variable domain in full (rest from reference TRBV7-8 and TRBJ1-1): GAGVSQSPRYKVAKRGQDVALRCDPISGHVSLFWYQQALGQGPEFLTYFQNEAQLDKSGLPSDRFFAERPEGSVSTLKIQRTQQEDSAVYLCASSLWTGFGNTEAFFGQGTRLTVV.

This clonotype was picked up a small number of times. CDR3 in amino acids: CASSYSRGASDTEAFF. The CDR3 DNA follows: TGTGCCAGCAGTTACTCGAGGGGGGCTTCGGACACTGAAGCTTTCTTT. The chain employs TRBV6-6 and TRBJ1-1; D may be TRBD1 (6 bases). Germline V gene sequence: CDR1 MNHNY, CDR2 SVGAGI (reference sequence). This CDR3 is 16 amino acids long. V lost 0 bases and J 3 bases, leaving 14 bases between the germline ends.

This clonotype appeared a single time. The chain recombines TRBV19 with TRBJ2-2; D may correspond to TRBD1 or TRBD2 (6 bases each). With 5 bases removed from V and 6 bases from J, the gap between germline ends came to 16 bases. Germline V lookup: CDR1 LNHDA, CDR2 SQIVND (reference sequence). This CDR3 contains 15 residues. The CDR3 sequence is CASSRGQGWAGELFF. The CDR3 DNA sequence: TGTGCCAGTAGTCGGGGGCAGGGATGGGCCGGGGAGCTGTTTTTT. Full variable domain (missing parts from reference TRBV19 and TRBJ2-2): DGGITQSPKYLFRKEGQNVTLSCEQNLNHDAMYWYRQDPGQGLRLIYYSQIVNDFQKGDIAEGYSVSREKKESFPLTVTSAQKNPTAFYLCASSRGQGWAGELFFGEGSRLTVL.